A single sample is the source of the 16 T cell receptor beta chains below, sequenced in a study of blood T cells in healthy people across ages. The use of a sample-barcoded 5' primer and a J-beta primer mix characterized a second PCR of roughly 6 to 11 cycles. From the 5' RACE reads, TCRdb called clonotypes with MiXCR, one entry per CDR3 protein. The sample has about 1.7 million distinct CDR3 sequences; about 28% are singletons. The sample consisted of blood. All receptors derive from a woman aged 25 to 39 in good health.

This clonotype was seen ten or more times. The gene calls are TRBV28 and TRBJ2-7; the D gene is possibly TRBD1 (8 bases). V gave up 5 bases and J gave up 0 bases, with 14 bases separating them. CDR1 and CDR2 (germline): MDHEN, SYDVKM. The CDR3 is 15 residues long. CDR3: CASSVSGTGSYEQYF. The CDR3 region has the DNA TGTGCCAGCAGTGTAAGCGGGACAGGCTCCTACGAGCAGTACTTC. Together with reference TRBV28 and TRBJ2-7, the CDR3 gives the full variable domain: DVKVTQSSRYLVKRTGEKVFLECVQDMDHENMFWYRQDPGLGLRLIYFSYDVKMKEKGDIPEGYSVSREKKERFSLILESASTNQTSMYLCASSVSGTGSYEQYFGPGTRLTVT.

This clonotype was seen a few times. This chain joins TRBV4-2 and TRBJ1-1; possibly TRBD1 for D (5 bases). The CDR3 sequence is 15 residues long. Germline V CDR1 and CDR2: LGHNA, YNFKEQ. Between the trimmed V and J ends, which lost 0 bases and 8 bases, there was a span of 16 bases. The DNA of the CDR3 is TGTGCCAGCAGCCAAGATCCTCAAACTCAGGGAGAAGCTTTCTTT. Protein sequence: CASSQDPQTQGEAFF.

This clonotype was recorded a few times. The chain recombines TRBV6-5 with TRBJ1-4, with D possibly being TRBD1 (5 bases). Germline lookup yields CDR1 MNHEY and CDR2 SVGAGI. V gave up 5 bases and J gave up 4 bases, with 11 bases separating them. The CDR3 loop spans 14 amino acids. The CDR3 DNA reads as TGTGCCAGCAGTACCGGGGGACTTAATGAAAAACTGTTTTTT. This translates into CASSTGGLNEKLFF.

In this sample, this clonotype turned up a few times. CDR3 DNA sequence: TGCAGTGCCAGAAGCCCAGGGGGCGGTGTCCAGTACTTC. It encodes CSARSPGGGVQYF. The rearrangement links TRBV20-1 to TRBJ2-5; 8 nucleotides agree with TRBD1. J gave up 10 bases and V 6 bases, and 13 bases lay outside the gene matches. The CDR3 length is 13 residues. Germline lookup yields CDR1 DFQATT and CDR2 SNEGSKA (reference sequence).

In regard to this clonotype: A much larger clone differs from this one at a single base, so this may be a read error. This chain uses TRBV7-3 with TRBJ2-1; 9 nucleotides agree with TRBD2. This CDR3 spans 13 amino acids. The germline CDR1 and CDR2 sequences are SGHTA and FQGTGA. V was pared by 8 bases and J by 6 bases, with 5 bases of the junction left unmatched. CDR3 in amino acids: CASAGGGANEQFF. In DNA form, the CDR3 reads TGTGCCAGCGCTGGCGGGGGGGCCAATGAGCAGTTCTTC.

The chain couples TRBV20-1 to TRBJ1-6; D gene ambiguous. Germline V gene data show CDR1 as DFQATT and CDR2 as SNEGSKA (reference sequence). CDR3 length: 13 residues. The germline V and J ends were trimmed by 3 bases and 4 bases, with 7 bases remaining between them. CDR3 protein: CSASGGYNSPLHF. The CDR3 nucleotides are TGCAGTGCTAGTGGTGGGTATAATTCACCCCTCCACTTT.

The chain links TRBV10-2 to TRBJ1-1; no firm D call. Germline CDR1 reads WSHSY; CDR2 reads SAAADI. V lost 8 bases, J lost 5 bases, and 9 bases lay in between. The CDR3 extends over 11 amino acids. Written as DNA, the CDR3 is TGCGCCAGCGGAACGAGTACTGAAGCTTTCTTT. This codes for CASGTSTEAFF.

The rearrangement links TRBV6-5 to TRBJ2-1; a weak D match, TRBD1 (5 bases). Germline lookup yields CDR1 MNHEY and CDR2 SVGAGI. Trimming left V 6 bases short and J 2 bases short, with 11 bases between. This CDR3 is built from 14 residues. DNA for the CDR3: TGTGCCAGCAGGCGACAGACCACCTACAATGAGCAGTTCTTC. Translation gives CASRRQTTYNEQFF.

The chain links TRBV15 to TRBJ2-6; D is uncertain. Per germline, CDR1 LNHNV and CDR2 YYDKDF (reference sequence). V was cut by 3 bases and J by 0 bases, with 6 bases left in between. This CDR3 is 15 amino acids long. CDR3 coding DNA: TGTGCCACCAGCAGCCGTAGCTCTGGGGCCAACGTCCTGACTTTC. This codes for CATSSRSSGANVLTF.

In its sample, this clonotype was seen a few times. The chain combines TRBV3-1 with TRBJ1-3, with TRBD1 as a possible D gene (5 bases). The CDR3 loop spans 17 amino acids. CDR1 is LGHDT and CDR2 is YNNKEL in the germline V gene (reference sequence). V was cut by 4 bases and J by 0 bases, with 16 bases left in between. The CDR3 DNA follows: TGTGCCAGCAGCCCCCGACAGTTGACCCGCTCTGGAAACACCATATATTTT. Its translation is CASSPRQLTRSGNTIYF. The full variable domain, its missing parts supplied by reference TRBV3-1 and TRBJ1-3, is DTAVSQTPKYLVTQMGNDKSIKCEQNLGHDTMYWYKQDSKKFLKIMFSYNNKELIINETVPNRFSPKSPDKAHLNLHINSLELGDSAVYFCASSPRQLTRSGNTIYFGEGSWLTVV.

This clonotype was observed a few times. This chain uses TRBV30 with TRBJ1-5; D not certain. The germline gives CDR1 GTSNPN, CDR2 SVGIG (reference sequence). Between the trimmed V and J ends, which lost 0 bases and 2 bases, there was a span of 5 bases. The CDR3 runs 13 residues. The CDR3 nucleotides are TGTGCCTGGAGTGTACGGGGCAATCAGCCCCAGCATTTT. It codes for CAWSVRGNQPQHF.

V and J are TRBV3-1 and TRBJ2-4; D gene unclear. This CDR3 is 15 amino acids long. V gave up 1 base and J gave up 6 bases, with 13 bases separating them. CDR1 is LGHDT and CDR2 is YNNKEL in the germline V gene (reference sequence). Written as DNA, the CDR3 is TGTGCCAGCAGCCAAGGGGCAGACCTAGGAAACATTCAGTACTTC. It encodes CASSQGADLGNIQYF.

This clonotype has ten or more counts. The chain uses TRBV20-1 and TRBJ2-7; TRBD1 is a possible D gene (5 bases). This CDR3 is 17 amino acids long. The germline V and J ends were trimmed by 0 bases and 0 bases, with 18 bases remaining between them. Germline CDR1 and CDR2: DFQATT and SNEGSKA (reference sequence). CDR3: CSARDRPGAGSSYEQYF. The CDR3 DNA sequence: TGCAGTGCTAGAGACCGACCTGGGGCAGGAAGCTCCTACGAGCAGTACTTC.

The chain recombines TRBV15 with TRBJ1-2; D call uncertain. The V gene's germline CDR1 is LNHNV and CDR2 YYDKDF (reference sequence). V was clipped by 3 bases and J by 3 bases, with 11 bases between them. The CDR3 sequence is 14 residues long. Written as DNA, the CDR3 is TGTGCCACCAGCAGGACGGACGGACACTATGGCTACACCTTC. Protein sequence: CATSRTDGHYGYTF. The full variable domain, completed using reference TRBV15 and TRBJ1-2, is DAMVIQNPRYQVTQFGKPVTLSCSQTLNHNVMYWYQQKSSQAPKLLFHYYDKDFNNEADTPDNFQSRRPNTSFCFLDIRSPGLGDTAMYLCATSRTDGHYGYTFGSGTRLTVV.

In its sample, this clonotype was seen a few times. The V and J genes are TRBV20-1 and TRBJ2-5; tentative D call: TRBD2 (6 bases). The CDR3 loop spans 18 amino acids. From germline, CDR1 is DFQATT and CDR2 SNEGSKA (reference sequence). V lost 3 bases and J lost 1, with 24 bases in between. CDR3 region: CSARAMSGDRGLQETQYF. The CDR3 region has the DNA TGCAGTGCTAGGGCGATGTCGGGGGATAGGGGCCTCCAAGAGACCCAGTACTTC.

The J gene is TRBJ1-5, the V gene TRBV5-5, with 7 bases identical to TRBD1. The CDR3 runs to 15 residues. CDR1 and CDR2 from the germline V gene are SGHKS and YYEKEE (reference sequence). V lost 7 bases and J lost 4; bases outside the gene matches: 11. In nucleotides, the CDR3 is TGTGCCAGCGGGACGACAGGGTTGGAGAATCAGCCCCAGCATTTT. Translating gives CASGTTGLENQPQHF.